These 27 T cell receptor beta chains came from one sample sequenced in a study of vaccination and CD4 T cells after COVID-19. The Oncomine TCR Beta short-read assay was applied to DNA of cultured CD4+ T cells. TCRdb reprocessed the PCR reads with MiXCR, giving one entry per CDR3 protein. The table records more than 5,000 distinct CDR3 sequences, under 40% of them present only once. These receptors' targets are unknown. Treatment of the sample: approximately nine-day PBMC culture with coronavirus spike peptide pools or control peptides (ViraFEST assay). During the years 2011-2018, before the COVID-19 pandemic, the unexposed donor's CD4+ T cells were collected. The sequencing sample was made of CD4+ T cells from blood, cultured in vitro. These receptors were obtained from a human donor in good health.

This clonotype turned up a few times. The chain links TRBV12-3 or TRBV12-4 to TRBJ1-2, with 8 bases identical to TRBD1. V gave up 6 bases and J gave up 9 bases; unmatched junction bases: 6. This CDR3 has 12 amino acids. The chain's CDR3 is CASSHGQGSYTF. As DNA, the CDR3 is TGTGCCAGCAGCCACGGACAGGGAAGCTACACCTTC.

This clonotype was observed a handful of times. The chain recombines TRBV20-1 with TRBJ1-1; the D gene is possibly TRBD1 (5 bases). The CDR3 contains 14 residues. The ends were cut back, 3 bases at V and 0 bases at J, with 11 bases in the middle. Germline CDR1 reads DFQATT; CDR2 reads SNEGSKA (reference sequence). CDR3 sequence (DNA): TGCAGTGCTAGCGGGGCAGGCATGAACACTGAAGCTTTCTTT. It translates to CSASGAGMNTEAFF.

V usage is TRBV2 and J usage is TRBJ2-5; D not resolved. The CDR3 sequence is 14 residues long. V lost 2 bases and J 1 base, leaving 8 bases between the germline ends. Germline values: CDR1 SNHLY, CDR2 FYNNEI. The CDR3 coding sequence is TGTGCCAGCAGTGAATTGTCTACCCAAGAGACCCAGTACTTC. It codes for CASSELSTQETQYF.

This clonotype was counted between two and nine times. The CDR3 sequence is CASSQSWEETQYF. The CDR3 DNA follows: TGTGCCAGCAGCCAATCCTGGGAAGAGACCCAGTACTTC. V is TRBV27 and J is TRBJ2-5; D ambiguous. CDR3 length: 13 residues. V was pared by 6 bases and J by 3 bases, with 11 bases between. The germline V gene encodes CDR1 MNHEY and CDR2 SMNVEV (reference sequence).

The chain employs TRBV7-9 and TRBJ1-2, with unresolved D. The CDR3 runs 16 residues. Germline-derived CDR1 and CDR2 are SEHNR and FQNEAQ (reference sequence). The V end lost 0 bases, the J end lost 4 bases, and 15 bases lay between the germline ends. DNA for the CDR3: TGTGCCAGCAGCTTAGCTCTAGGATTGGTGCGCTATGGCTACACCTTC. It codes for CASSLALGLVRYGYTF.

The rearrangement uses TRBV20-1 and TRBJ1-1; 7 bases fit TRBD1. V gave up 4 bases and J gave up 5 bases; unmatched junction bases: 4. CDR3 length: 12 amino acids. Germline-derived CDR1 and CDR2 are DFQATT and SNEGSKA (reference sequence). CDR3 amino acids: CSATDRVTEAFF. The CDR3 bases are TGCAGTGCTACAGACAGGGTAACTGAAGCTTTCTTT.

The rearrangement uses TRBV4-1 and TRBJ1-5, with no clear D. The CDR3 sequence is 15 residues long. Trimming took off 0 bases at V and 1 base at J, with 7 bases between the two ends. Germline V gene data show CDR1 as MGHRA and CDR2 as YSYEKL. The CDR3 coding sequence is TGCGCCAGCAGCCAAGAATGGAACAGCAATCAGCCCCAGCATTTT. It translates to CASSQEWNSNQPQHF.

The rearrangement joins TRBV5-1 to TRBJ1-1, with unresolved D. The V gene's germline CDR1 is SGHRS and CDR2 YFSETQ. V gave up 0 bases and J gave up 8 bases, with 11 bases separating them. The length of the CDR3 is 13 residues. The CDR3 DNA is TGCGCCAGCAGCTTGGAAGCCGGGCACGAAGCTTTCTTT. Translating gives CASSLEAGHEAFF.

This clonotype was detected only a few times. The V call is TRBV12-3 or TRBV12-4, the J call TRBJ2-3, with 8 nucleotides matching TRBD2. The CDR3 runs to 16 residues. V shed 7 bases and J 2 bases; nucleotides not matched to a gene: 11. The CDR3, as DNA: TGTGCCAGCACCTCAAGGGCGGGGGGACCCACAGATACGCAGTATTTT. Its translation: CASTSRAGGPTDTQYF.

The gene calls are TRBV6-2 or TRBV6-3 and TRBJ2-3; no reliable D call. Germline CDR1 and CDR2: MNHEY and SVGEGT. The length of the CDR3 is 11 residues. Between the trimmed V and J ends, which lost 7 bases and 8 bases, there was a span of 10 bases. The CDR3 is CASTKSSTQYF. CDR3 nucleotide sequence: TGTGCCAGCACAAAATCCTCTACGCAGTATTTT.

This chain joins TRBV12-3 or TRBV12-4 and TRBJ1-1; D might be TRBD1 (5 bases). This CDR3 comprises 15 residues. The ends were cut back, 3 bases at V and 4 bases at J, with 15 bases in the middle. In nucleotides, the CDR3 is TGTGCCAGCAGTTTTGGGGCCAGGATGGGCACTGAAGCTTTCTTT. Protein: CASSFGARMGTEAFF.

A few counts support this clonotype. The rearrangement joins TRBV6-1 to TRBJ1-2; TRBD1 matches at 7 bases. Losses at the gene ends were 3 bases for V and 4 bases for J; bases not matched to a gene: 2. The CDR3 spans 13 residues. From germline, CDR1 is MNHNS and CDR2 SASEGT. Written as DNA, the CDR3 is TGTGCCAGCAGTGAGACAGGGAGCTATGGCTACACCTTC. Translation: CASSETGSYGYTF.

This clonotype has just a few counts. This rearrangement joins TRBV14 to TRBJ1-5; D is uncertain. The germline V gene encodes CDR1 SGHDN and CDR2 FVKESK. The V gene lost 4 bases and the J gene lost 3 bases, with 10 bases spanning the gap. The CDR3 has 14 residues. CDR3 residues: CASSPRGSNQPQHF. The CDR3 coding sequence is TGTGCCAGCAGCCCCCGGGGTTCCAATCAGCCCCAGCATTTT.

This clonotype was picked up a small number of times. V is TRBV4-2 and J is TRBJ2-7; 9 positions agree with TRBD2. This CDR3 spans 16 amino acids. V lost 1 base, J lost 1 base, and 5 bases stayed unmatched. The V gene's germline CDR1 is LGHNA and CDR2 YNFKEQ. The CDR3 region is CASSQGVAGDSYEQYF. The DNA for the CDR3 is TGTGCCAGCAGCCAAGGGGTAGCGGGGGATTCCTACGAGCAGTACTTC.

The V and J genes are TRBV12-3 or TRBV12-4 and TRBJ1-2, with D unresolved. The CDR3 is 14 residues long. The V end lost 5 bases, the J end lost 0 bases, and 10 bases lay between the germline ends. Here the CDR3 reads CASSISTANYGYTF. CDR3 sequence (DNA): TGTGCCAGCAGTATCTCTACAGCTAACTATGGCTACACCTTC.

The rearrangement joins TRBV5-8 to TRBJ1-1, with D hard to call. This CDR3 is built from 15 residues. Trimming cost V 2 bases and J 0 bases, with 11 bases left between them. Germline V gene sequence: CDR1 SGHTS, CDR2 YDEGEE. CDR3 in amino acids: CASSLVGRMNTEAFF. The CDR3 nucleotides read TGTGCCAGCAGCTTAGTAGGTCGGATGAACACTGAAGCTTTCTTT.

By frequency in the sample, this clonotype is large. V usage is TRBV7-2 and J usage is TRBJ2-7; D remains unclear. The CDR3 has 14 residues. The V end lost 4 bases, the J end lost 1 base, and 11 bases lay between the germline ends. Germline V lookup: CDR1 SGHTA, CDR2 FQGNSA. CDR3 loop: CASSSYLRSYEQYF. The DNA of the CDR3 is TGTGCCAGCAGCTCTTATCTACGATCCTACGAGCAGTACTTC.

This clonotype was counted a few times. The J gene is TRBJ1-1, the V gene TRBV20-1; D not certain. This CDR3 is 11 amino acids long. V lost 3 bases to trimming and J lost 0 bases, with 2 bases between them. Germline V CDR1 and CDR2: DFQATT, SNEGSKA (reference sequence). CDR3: CSASLNTEAFF. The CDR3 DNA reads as TGCAGTGCTAGCCTGAACACTGAAGCTTTCTTT.

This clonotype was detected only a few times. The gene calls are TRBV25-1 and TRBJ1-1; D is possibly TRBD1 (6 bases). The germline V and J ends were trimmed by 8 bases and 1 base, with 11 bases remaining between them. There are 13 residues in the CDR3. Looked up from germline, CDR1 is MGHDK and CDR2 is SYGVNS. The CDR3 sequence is CASSPGANTEAFF. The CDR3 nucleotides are TGTGCCAGCTCCCCGGGGGCGAACACTGAAGCTTTCTTT.

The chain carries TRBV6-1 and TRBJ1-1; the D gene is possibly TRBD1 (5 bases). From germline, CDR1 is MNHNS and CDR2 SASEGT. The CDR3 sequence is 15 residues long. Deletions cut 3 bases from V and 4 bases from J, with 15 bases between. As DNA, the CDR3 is TGTGCCAGCAGTGAGCAGGGAGGAGTGGGCACTGAAGCTTTCTTT. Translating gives CASSEQGGVGTEAFF.

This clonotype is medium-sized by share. The CDR3 nucleotides are TGCAGTGCTAGAGAGATTAAGGGGGACGGTCAGCCCCAGCATTTT. This sequence encodes CSAREIKGDGQPQHF. This chain connects TRBV20-1 to TRBJ1-5; tentative D call: TRBD1 (6 bases). The germline V gene encodes CDR1 DFQATT and CDR2 SNEGSKA (reference sequence). The CDR3 covers 15 residues. Trimming shortened V by 0 bases and J by 6 bases, and 15 bases separated the two germline ends.

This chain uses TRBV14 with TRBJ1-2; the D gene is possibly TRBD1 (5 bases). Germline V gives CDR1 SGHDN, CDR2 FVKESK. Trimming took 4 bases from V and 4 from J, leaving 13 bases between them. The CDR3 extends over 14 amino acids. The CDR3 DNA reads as TGTGCCAGCAGCCGAAACCAGGGCCCCTATGGCTACACCTTC. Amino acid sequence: CASSRNQGPYGYTF.

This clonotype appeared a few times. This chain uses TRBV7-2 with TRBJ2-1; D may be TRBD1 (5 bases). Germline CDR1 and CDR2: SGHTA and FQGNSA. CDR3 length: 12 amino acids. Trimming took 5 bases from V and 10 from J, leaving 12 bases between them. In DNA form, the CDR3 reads TGTGCCAGCAGCATCCCGTGGGGCGAGCAGTTCTTC. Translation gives CASSIPWGEQFF.

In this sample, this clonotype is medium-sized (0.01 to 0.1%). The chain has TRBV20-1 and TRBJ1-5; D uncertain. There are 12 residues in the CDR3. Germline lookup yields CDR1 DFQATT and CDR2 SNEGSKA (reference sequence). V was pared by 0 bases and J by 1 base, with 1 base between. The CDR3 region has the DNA TGCAGTGCTAGAGACAGCAATCAGCCCCAGCATTTT. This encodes CSARDSNQPQHF.

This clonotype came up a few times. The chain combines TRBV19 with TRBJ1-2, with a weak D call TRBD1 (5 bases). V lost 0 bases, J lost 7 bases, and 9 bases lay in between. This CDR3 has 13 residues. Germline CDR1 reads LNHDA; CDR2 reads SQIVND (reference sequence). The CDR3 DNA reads TGTGCCAGTAGTATAGACTACGGGGGTGGCTACACCTTC. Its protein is CASSIDYGGGYTF.

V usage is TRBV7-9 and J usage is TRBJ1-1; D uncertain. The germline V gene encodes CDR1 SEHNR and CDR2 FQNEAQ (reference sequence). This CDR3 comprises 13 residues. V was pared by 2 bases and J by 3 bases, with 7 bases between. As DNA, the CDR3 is TGTGCCAGCAGCTTACTCGGGGACACTGAAGCTTTCTTT. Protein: CASSLLGDTEAFF. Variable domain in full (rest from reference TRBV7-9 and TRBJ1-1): DTGVSQNPRHKITKRGQNVTFRCDPISEHNRLYWYRQTLGQGPEFLTYFQNEAQLEKSRLLSDRFSAERPKGSFSTLEIQRTEQGDSAMYLCASSLLGDTEAFFGQGTRLTVV.

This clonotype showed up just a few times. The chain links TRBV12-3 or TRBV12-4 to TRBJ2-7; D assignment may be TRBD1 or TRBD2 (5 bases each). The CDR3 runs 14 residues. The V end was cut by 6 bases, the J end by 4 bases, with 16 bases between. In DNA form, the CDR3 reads TGTGCCAGCAGACCACCGGGACGGACGTACGAGCAGTACTTC. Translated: CASRPPGRTYEQYF.